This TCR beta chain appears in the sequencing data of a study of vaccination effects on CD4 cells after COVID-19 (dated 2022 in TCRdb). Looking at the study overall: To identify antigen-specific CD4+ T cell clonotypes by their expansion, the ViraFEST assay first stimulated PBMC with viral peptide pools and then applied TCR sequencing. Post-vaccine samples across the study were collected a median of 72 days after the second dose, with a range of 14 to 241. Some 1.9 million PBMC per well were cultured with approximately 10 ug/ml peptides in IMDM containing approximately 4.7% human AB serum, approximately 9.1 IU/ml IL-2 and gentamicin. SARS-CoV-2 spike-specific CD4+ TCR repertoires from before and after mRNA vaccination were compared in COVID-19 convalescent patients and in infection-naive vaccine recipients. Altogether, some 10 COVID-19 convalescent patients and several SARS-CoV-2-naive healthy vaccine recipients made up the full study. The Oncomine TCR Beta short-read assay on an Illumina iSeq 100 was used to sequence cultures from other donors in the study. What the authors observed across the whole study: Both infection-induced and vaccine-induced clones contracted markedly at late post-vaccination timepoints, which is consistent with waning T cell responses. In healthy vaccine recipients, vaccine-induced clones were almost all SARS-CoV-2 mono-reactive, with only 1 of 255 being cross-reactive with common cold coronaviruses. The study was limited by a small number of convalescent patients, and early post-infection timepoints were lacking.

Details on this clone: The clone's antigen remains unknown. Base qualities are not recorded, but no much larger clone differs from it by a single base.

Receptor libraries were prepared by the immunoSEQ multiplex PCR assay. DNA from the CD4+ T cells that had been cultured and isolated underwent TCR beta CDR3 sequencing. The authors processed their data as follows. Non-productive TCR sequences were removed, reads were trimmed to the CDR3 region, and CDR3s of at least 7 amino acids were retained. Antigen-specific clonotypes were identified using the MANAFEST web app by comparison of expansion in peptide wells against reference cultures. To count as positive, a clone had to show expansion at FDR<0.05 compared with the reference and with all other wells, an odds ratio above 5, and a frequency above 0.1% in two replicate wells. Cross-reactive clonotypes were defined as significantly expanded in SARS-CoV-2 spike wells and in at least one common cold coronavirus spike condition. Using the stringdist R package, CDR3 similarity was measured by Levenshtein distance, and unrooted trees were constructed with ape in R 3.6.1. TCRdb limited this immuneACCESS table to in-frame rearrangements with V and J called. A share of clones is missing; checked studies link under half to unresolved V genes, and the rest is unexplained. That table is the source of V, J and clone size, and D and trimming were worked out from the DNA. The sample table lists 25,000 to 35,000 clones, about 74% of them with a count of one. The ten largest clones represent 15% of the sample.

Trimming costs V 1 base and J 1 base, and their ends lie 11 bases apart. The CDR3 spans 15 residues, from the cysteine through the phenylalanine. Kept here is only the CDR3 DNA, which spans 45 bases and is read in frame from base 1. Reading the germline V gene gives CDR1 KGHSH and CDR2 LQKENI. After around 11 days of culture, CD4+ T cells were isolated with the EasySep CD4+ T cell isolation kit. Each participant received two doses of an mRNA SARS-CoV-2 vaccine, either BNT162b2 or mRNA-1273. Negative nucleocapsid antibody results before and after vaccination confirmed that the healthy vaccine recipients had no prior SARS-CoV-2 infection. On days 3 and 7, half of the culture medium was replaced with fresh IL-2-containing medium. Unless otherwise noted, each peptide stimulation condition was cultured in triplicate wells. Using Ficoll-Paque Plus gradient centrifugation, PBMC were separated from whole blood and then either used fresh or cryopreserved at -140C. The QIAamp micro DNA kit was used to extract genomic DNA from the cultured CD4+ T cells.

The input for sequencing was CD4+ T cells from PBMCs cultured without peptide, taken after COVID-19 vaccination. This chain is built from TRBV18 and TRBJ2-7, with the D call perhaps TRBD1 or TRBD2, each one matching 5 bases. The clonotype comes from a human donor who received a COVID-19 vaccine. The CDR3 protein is CASSPQRDRSYEQYF. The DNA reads TGTGCCAGCTCACCACAACGGGACCGTTCCTACGAGCAGTACTTC. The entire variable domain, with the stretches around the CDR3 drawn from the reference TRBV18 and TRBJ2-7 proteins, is NAGVMQNPRHLVRRRGQEARLRCSPMKGHSHVYWYRQLPEEGLKFMVYLQKENIIDESGMPKERFSAEFPKEGPSILRIQQVVRGDSAAYFCASSPQRDRSYEQYFGPGTRLTVT.